This T cell receptor (beta chain) was found in a study of shared clonotypes between healthy human individuals. Comments on this clone: As yet, its antigen is unknown.

J was trimmed by 0 bases and V by 4 bases; bases with no gene match: 4. Germline CDR1 MGHRA, CDR2 YSYEKL. This CDR3 is built from 15 residues. Both CD45RO+ cells and CCR7-negative CD45RA+ TemRA cells were combined to make up CD8 memory. The table came from immunoSEQ multiplex PCR; TCRdb's copy has only in-frame clones and leaves some out. The sample lists about 110,000 clones, under 70% occurring once. Study-wide results and caveats: Some naive CD4 clonotypes, roughly 4.7%, turned up in common across a few donors.

The TCR comes from a woman in her twenties or thirties in good health. Sequences were obtained from memory CD8+ T cells sorted from blood. Subset noted: CD45RO+ cells pooled with CCR7-negative TemRA cells. The V gene is TRBV4-1, the J gene TRBJ2-7, with 9 positions matching TRBD2. This CDR3 is CASSPRLAASYEQYF. In nucleotides, the CDR3 is TGCGCCAGCAGCCCGAGACTAGCGGCCTCCTACGAGCAGTACTTC.